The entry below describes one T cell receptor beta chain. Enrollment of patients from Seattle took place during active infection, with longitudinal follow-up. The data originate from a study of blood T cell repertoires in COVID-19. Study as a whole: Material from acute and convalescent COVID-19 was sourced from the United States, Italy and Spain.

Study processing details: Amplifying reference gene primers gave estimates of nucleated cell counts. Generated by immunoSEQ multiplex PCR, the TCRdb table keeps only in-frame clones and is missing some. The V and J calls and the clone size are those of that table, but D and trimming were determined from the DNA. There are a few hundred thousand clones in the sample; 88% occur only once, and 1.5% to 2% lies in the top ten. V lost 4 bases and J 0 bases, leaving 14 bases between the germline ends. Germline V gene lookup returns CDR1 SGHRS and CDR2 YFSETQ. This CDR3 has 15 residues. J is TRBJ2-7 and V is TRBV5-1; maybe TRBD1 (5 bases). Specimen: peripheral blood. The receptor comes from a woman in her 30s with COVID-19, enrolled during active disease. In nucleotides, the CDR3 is TGCGCCAGCAGCCCTACGGTGACAGTCTCCTACGAGCAGTACTTC. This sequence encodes CASSPTVTVSYEQYF.